This entry is about one T cell receptor beta chain. This record comes from a study of blood T cell repertoires in COVID-19. How the authors handled the data: The authors estimated nucleated cell counts from reference gene primer amplification. TCRdb keeps only in-frame clones here, not all; method: immunoSEQ multiplex PCR. The V and J calls and the clone size are those of that table, but D and trimming were determined from the DNA. This table holds almost 300,000 clones, 85% to 90% found once. The CDR3 runs 13 residues. Trimming took 5 bases from V and 7 from J, leaving 12 bases between them. Germline lookup yields CDR1 MNHEY and CDR2 SMNVEV (reference sequence). Patients at the Seattle site were enrolled during active infection and followed longitudinally.

The clonotype comes from a woman in her thirties with COVID-19, enrolled during active disease. The sequenced sample consisted of peripheral blood. J is TRBJ1-5 and V is TRBV27; D might be TRBD1 (5 bases). The CDR3 coding sequence is TGTGCCAGCAGTCTCATGGGGGGGCAGCCCCAGCATTTT. As protein: CASSLMGGQPQHF.